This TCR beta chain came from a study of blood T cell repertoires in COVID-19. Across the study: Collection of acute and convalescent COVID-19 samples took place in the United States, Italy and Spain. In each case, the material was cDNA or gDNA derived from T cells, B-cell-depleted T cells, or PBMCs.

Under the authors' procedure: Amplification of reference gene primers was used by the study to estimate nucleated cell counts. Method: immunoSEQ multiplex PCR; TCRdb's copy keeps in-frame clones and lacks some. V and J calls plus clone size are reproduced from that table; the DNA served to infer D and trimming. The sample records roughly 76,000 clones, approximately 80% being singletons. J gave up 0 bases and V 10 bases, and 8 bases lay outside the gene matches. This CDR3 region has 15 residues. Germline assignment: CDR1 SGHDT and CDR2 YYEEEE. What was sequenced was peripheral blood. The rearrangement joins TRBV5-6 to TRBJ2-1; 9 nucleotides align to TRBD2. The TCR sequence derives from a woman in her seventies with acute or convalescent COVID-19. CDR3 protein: CASLAGPHSYNEQFF. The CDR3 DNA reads TGTGCCTCCCTAGCGGGACCCCACTCCTACAATGAGCAGTTCTTC.